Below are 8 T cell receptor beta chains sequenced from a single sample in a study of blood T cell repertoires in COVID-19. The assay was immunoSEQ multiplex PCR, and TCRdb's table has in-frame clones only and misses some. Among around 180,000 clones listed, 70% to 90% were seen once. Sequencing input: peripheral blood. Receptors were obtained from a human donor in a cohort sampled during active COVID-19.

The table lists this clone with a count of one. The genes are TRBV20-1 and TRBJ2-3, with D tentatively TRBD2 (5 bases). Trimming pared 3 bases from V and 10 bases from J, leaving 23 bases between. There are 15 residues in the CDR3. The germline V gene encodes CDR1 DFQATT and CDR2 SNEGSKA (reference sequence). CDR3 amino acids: CSASPDSYSGSPQYF. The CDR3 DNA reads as TGCAGTGCTAGTCCCGACTCTTATTCGGGAAGTCCGCAGTATTTT.

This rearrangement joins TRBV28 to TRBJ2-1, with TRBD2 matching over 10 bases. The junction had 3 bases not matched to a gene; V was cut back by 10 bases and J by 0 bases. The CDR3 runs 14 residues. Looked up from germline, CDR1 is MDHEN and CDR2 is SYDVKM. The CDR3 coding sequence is TGTGCCACCTCTAGCGGGAGCTCCTACAATGAGCAGTTCTTC. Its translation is CATSSGSSYNEQFF.

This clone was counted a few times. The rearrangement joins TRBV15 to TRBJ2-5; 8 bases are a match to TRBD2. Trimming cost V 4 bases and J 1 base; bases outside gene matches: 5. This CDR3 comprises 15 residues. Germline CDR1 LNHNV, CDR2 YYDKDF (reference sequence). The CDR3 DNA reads TGTGCCACCAGCATAGGTAGCGGGGTCCAAGAGACCCAGTACTTC. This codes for CATSIGSGVQETQYF.

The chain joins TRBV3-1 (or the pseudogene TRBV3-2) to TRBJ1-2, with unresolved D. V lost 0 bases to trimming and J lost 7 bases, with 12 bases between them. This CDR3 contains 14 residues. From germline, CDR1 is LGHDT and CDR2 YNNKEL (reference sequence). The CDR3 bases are TGTGCCAGCAGCCAAGAATCCGATCTATGTGGCTACACCTTC. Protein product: CASSQESDLCGYTF.

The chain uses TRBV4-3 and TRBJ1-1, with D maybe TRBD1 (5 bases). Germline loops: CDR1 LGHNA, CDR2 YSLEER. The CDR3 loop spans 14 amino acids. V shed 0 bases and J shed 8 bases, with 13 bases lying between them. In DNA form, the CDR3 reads TGCGCCAGCAGCCAAGAATTTGCAGGGAGGGAAGCTTTCTTT. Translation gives CASSQEFAGREAFF.

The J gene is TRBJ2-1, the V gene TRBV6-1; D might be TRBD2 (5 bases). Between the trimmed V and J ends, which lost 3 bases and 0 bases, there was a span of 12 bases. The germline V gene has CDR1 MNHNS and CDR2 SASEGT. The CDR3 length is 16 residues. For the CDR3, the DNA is TGTGCCAGCAGTGAGATACTAGTTGGCTCCTACAATGAGCAGTTCTTC. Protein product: CASSEILVGSYNEQFF.

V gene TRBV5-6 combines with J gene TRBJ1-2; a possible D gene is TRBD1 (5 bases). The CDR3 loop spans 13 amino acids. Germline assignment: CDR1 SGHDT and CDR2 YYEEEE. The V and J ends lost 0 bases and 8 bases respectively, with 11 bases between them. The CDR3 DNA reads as TGTGCCAGCAGCTTGGTGGCCCAGGGAGGCTACACCTTC. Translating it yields CASSLVAQGGYTF.

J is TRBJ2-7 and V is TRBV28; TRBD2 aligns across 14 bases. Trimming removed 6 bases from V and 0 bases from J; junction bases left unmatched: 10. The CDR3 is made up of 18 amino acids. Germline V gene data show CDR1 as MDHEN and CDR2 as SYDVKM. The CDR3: CASSHSGTSGSLSYEQYF. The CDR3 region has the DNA TGTGCCAGCAGCCACTCCGGGACTAGCGGGAGTCTCTCCTACGAGCAGTACTTC.